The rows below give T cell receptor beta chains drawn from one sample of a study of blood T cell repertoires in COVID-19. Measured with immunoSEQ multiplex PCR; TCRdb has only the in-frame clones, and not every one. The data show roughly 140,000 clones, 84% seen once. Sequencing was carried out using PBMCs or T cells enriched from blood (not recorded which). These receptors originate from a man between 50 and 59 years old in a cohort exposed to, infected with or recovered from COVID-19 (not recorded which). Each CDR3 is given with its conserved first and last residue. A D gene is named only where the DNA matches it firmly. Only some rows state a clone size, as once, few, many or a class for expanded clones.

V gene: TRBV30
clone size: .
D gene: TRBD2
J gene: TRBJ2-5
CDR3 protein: CAWTRGGQETQYF
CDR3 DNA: TGTGCCTGGACGCGGGGGGGTCAAGAGACCCAGTACTTC

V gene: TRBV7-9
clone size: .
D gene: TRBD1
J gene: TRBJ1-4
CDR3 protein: CASSLAWDSNEKLFF
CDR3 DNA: TGTGCCAGCAGCTTAGCGTGGGACAGTAATGAAAAACTGTTTTTT

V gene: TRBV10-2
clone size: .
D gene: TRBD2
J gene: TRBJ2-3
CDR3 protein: CASSEGGRTSITDTQYF
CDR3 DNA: TGCGCCAGCAGTGAAGGCGGGAGGACTAGCATCACAGATACGCAGTATTTT

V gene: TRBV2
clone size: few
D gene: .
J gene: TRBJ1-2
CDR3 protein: CASSDGRGAQEIYGYTF
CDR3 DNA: TGTGCCAGCAGTGATGGCAGGGGCGCGCAGGAGATCTATGGCTACACCTTC

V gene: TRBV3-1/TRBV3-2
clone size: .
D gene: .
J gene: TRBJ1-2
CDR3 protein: CASSPSGGGGGYTF
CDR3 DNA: TGTGCCAGCAGCCCCTCCGGGGGCGGGGGAGGCTACACCTTC

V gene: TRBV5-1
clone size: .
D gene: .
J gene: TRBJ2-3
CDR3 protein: CASSLVEGGTQYF
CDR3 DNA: TGCGCCAGCAGCTTGGTCGAAGGAGGTACGCAGTATTTT

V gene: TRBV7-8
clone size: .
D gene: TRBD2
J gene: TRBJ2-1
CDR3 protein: CASSRLAGGNEQFF
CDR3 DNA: TGTGCCAGCAGCCGACTAGCGGGAGGCAATGAGCAGTTCTTC

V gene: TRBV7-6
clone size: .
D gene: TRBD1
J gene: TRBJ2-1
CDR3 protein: CASSSQTGNEQFF
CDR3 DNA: TGTGCCAGCAGCTCACAGACAGGGAATGAGCAGTTCTTC

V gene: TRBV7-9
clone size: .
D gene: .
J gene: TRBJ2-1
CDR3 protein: CASSRDSVSYNEQFF
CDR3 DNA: TGTGCCAGCAGCCGGGACTCCGTCTCCTACAATGAGCAGTTCTTC

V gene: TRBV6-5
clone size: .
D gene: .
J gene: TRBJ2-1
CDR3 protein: CASSYQGAAGEFF
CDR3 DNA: TGTGCCAGCAGTTATCAAGGCGCGGCAGGGGAGTTCTTC